The text below deals with one T cell receptor beta chain. Its antigen is undetermined. The germline gives CDR1 KGHSH, CDR2 LQKENI. The CDR3 has 14 residues. Deletions cut 3 bases from V and 8 bases from J, with 13 bases between. Recent vaccinations or acute infections were absent in the healthy HIV-negative adult donors. This record belongs to a study of shared clonotypes between healthy human individuals. Study conclusions and caveats: There were few donors, and this limited the genetic and exposure-history diversity represented.

Using immunoSEQ multiplex PCR, the repertoire was profiled, and TCRdb retains in-frame clones only, with some absent. The table has more than 150,000 clones, 66% seen once. The TCR comes from a man aged 25 to 40 in good health. This chain connects TRBV18 to TRBJ1-4, with D tentatively TRBD1 (6 bases). Sequenced material: memory CD4+ T cells sorted from blood. Subset indicated: CD45RA-negative fraction. CDR3 region: CASSPTQGREKLFF. The CDR3 DNA reads TGTGCCAGCTCACCGACGCAGGGGCGGGAAAAACTGTTTTTT.